This entry lists 10 T cell receptor beta chains sequenced from one sample in a study of T-cell memory formation after mild COVID-19. TCRdb passed the 5' RACE reads through MiXCR, listing each CDR3 protein once. The profile shows 200,000 to 250,000 distinct CDR3 sequences, around 9.5% of them singletons. Source material: PBMCs or a T cell subset sorted from them (not recorded which). All receptors derive from a man aged 18 to 30 who had mild COVID-19 (a few samples of this study predate the infection). Cell type and time point are not known.

This clonotype has only a few counts. This chain links TRBV2 with TRBJ2-5; D gene uncertain. Germline CDR1 SNHLY, CDR2 FYNNEI. The CDR3 runs 12 residues. Trimming removed 0 bases at V and 5 bases at J, with 4 bases between. The CDR3 spells CASSEAWETQYF. The CDR3 DNA is TGTGCCAGCAGTGAAGCCTGGGAGACCCAGTACTTC.

The chain has TRBV2 and TRBJ2-7; D is unresolved. V was pared by 4 bases and J by 0 bases, with 10 bases between. The CDR3 is made up of 14 amino acids. CDR1 SNHLY and CDR2 FYNNEI come from the germline V gene. The CDR3 DNA reads as TGTGCCAGCAGTGTAGAGGTAGGCTCCTACGAGCAGTACTTC. This translates into CASSVEVGSYEQYF.

This clonotype was detected a few times. This chain links TRBV7-2 with TRBJ2-7, with 11 bases that match TRBD2. This CDR3 contains 14 residues. Germline values: CDR1 SGHTA, CDR2 FQGNSA. After removal of 5 bases from V and 4 bases from J, the junction contained 4 bases not matched to a gene. CDR3 protein: CASSATSGVYEQYF. CDR3 DNA: TGTGCCAGCAGCGCGACTAGCGGGGTGTACGAGCAGTACTTC.

In the case of this clonotype: Its ends do not fully match the called genes, so a read error is possible. The rearrangement joins TRBV29-1 to TRBJ1-3, with a possible D match to TRBD1 (5 bases). The CDR3 covers 13 residues. Per the germline V gene, CDR1 is SQVTM and CDR2 is ANQGSEA. CDR3: CSVERGTGNTLYF. Here the CDR3 DNA reads TGCAGCGTTGAACGGGGGACTGGAAACACCTTATATTTT.

This clonotype showed up just a few times. The junction shows a germline mismatch at one end, possibly a read error. The rearrangement links TRBV7-2 to TRBJ1-2, with 9 bases fitting TRBD1. Looked up from germline, CDR1 is SGHTA and CDR2 is FQGNSA. The CDR3 spans 13 residues. The CDR3 DNA is TGTGCCAGCAGCTTAGGGCCGGGACAGGGAGGGGAGTTC. It encodes CASSLGPGQGGEF.

This clonotype was observed a few times. This chain links TRBV5-1 with TRBJ1-1; D is uncertain. Between the trimmed V and J ends, which lost 2 bases and 6 bases, there was a span of 11 bases. In germline, CDR1 is SGHRS, CDR2 YFSETQ. The CDR3 spans 13 residues. The DNA for the CDR3 is TGCGCCAGCAGCTTTGGGGTCAGGTCTGAAGCTTTCTTT. It codes for CASSFGVRSEAFF.

In its sample, this clonotype was seen a few times. This chain joins TRBV7-2 and TRBJ2-7, with D tentatively TRBD2 (7 bases). The CDR3 loop spans 15 amino acids. CDR1 and CDR2 from the germline V gene are SGHTA and FQGNSA. The germline V and J ends were trimmed by 5 bases and 10 bases, with 24 bases remaining between them. CDR3 DNA sequence: TGTGCCAGCAGCGTACAAATGACGGGGGGCGGGCGACAGTACTTC. Amino acid sequence: CASSVQMTGGGRQYF.

This chain uses TRBV3-1 with TRBJ2-5; D gene ambiguous. CDR1 and CDR2 (germline): LGHDT, YNNKEL (reference sequence). V gave up 1 base and J gave up 4 bases, with 7 bases separating them. The CDR3 is 13 residues long. The CDR3 sequence: CASSQVEAETQYF. CDR3 DNA sequence: TGTGCCAGCAGCCAAGTGGAAGCAGAGACCCAGTACTTC.

This sequence joins TRBV28 and TRBJ2-7, with D possibly being TRBD2 (5 bases). The CDR3 has 13 amino acids. The germline V and J ends were trimmed by 3 bases and 6 bases, with 12 bases remaining between them. The germline CDR1 and CDR2 sequences are MDHEN and SYDVKM. CDR3 sequence (DNA): TGTGCCAGCAGTTTGGTCGGCAGCGGCGAGCAGTACGTC. Its translation: CASSLVGSGEQYV.

This clonotype came up many times. This rearrangement joins TRBV27 to TRBJ2-7, with a tentative D call TRBD1 (6 bases). The CDR3 consists of 11 residues. In germline, CDR1 is MNHEY, CDR2 SMNVEV (reference sequence). V was shortened by 8 bases and J by 5 bases, with 10 bases between the two germline ends. The DNA for the CDR3 is TGTGCCAGCTCCAGGGGAAACGAGCAGTACTTC. Encoded protein: CASSRGNEQYF.